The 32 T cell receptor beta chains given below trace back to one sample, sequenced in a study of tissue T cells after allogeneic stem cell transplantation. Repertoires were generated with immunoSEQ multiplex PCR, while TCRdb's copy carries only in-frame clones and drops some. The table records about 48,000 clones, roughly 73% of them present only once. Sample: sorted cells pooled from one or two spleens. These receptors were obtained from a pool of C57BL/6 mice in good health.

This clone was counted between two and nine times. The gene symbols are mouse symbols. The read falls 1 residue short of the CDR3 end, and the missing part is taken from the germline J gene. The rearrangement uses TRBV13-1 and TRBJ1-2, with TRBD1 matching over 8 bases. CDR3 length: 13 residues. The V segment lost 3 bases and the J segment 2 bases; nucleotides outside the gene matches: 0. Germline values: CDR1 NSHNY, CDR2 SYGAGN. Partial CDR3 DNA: TGTGCCAGCAGTGGACAGGGGAACTCCGACTACACC. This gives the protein CASSGQGNSDYT. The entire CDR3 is CASSGQGNSDYTF.

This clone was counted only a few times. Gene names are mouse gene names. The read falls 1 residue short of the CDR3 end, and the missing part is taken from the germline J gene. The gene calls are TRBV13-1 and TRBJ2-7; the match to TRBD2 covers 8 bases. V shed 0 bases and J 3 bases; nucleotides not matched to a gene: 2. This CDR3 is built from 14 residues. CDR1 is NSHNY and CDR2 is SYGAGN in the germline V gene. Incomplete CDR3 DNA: TGTGCCAGCAGTGATGCCTGGGGGGACTATGAACAGTAC. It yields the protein CASSDAWGDYEQY. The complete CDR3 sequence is CASSDAWGDYEQYF.

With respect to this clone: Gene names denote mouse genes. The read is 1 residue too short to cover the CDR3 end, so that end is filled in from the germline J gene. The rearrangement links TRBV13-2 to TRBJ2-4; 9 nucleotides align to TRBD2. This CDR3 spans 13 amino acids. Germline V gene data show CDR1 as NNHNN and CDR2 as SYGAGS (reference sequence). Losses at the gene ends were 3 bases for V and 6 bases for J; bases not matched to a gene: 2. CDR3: CASGVGGQNTLYF. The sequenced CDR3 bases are TGTGCCAGCGGTGTGGGGGGGCAGAACACCTTGTAC.

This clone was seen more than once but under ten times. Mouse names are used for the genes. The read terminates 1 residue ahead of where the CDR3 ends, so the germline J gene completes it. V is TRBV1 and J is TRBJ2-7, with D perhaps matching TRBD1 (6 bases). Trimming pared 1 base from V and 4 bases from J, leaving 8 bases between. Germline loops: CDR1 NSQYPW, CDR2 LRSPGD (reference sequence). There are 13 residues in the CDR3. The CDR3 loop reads CTCSAGTEYEQYF. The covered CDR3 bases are TGCACCTGCAGTGCAGGGACAGAATATGAACAGTAC.

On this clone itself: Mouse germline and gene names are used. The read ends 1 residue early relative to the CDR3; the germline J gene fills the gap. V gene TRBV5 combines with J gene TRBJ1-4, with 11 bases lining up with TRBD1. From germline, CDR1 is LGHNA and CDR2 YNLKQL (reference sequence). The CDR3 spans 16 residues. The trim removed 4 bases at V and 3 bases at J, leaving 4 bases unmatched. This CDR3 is CASSPPGQGANERLFF. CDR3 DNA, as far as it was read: TGTGCCAGCAGCCCCCCGGGACAGGGGGCCAACGAAAGATTATTT.

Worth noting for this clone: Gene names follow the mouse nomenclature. The CDR3 sequence is CASSLARKVFF. The sequenced part of the CDR3 DNA is TGTGCCAGCAGCTTAGCGCGGAAAGTCTTC. The rearrangement uses TRBV3 and TRBJ1-1; D gene ambiguous. The sequenced fragment ends 1 residue before the CDR3 boundary, so the rest is inferred from the germline J gene. CDR1 is SNHLY, CDR2 FYNGKV, per germline (reference sequence). V lost 0 bases, J lost 9 bases, and 5 bases lay in between. The CDR3 covers 11 residues.

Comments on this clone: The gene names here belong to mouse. The covered CDR3 bases are TGTGCCAGCAGCCAAGGTGGGGTTCAAGACACCCAGTAC. Protein product: CASSQGGVQDTQY. Given in full, the CDR3 is CASSQGGVQDTQYF. V usage is TRBV2 and J usage is TRBJ2-5, with a tentative D call TRBD2 (5 bases). Read coverage stops 1 residue before the CDR3 terminus; the germline J gene supplies the remainder. This CDR3 contains 14 residues. The germline V gene has CDR1 LGHNA and CDR2 YSYQKL. Between the trimmed V and J ends, which lost 1 base and 3 bases, there was a span of 8 bases.

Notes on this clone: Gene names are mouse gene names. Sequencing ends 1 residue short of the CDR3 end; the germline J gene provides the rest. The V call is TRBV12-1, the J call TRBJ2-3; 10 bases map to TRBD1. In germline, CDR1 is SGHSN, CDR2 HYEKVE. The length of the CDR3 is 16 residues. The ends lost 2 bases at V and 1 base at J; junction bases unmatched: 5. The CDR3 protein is CASSPRDRGGAETLYF. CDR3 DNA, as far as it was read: TGTGCCAGCTCTCCCCGGGACAGGGGTGGTGCAGAAACGCTGTAT.

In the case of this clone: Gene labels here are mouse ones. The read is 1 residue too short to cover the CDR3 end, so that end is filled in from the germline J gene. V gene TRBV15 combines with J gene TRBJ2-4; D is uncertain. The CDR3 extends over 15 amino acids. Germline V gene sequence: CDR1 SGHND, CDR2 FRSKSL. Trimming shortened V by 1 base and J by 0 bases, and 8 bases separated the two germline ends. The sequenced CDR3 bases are TGTGCCAGCAGTTTAGAGGGAGGGAGTCAAAACACCTTGTAC. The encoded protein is CASSLEGGSQNTLY. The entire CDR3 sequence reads CASSLEGGSQNTLYF.

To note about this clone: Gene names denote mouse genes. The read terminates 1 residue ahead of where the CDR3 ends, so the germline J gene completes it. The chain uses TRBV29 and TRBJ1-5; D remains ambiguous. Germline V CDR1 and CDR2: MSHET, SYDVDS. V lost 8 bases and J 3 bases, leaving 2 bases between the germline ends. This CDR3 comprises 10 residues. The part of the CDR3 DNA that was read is TGTGCTAGCGGCAACCAGGCTCCGCTT. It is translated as CASGNQAPL. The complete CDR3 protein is CASGNQAPLF.

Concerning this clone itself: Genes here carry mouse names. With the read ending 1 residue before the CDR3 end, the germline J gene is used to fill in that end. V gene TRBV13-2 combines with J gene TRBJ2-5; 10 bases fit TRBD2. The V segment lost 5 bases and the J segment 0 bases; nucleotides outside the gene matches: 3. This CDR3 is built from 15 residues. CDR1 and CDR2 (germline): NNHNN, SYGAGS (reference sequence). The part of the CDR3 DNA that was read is TGTGCCAGCGGACGGGACTGGGGTAACCAAGACACCCAGTAC. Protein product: CASGRDWGNQDTQY. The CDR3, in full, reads CASGRDWGNQDTQYF.

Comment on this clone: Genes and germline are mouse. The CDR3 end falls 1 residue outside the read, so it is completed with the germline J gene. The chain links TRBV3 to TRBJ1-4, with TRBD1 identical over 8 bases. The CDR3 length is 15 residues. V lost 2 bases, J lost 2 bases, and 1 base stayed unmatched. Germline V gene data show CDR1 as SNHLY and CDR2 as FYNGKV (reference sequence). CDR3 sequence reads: CASSLRTGSNERLFF. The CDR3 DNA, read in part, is TGTGCCAGCAGCTTAAGGACAGGGTCCAACGAAAGATTATTT. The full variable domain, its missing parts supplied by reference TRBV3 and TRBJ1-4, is GPKVLQIPSHQIIDMGQMVTLNCDPVSNHLYFYWYKQILGQQMEFLVNFYNGKVMEKSKLFKDQFSVERPDGSYFTLKIQPTALEDSAVYFCASSLRTGSNERLFFGHGTKLSVL.

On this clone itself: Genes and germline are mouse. CDR3 DNA (partial): TGTGCCAGCAGTGCTGGGGGCGTCTATGAACAGTAC. Translated, it gives CASSAGGVYEQY. The full CDR3 sequence reads CASSAGGVYEQYF. The chain couples TRBV13-3 to TRBJ2-7, with TRBD2 as a possible D gene (7 bases). The observed sequence ends 1 residue before the CDR3 terminus, with the missing tail filled in from the germline J gene. V lost 3 bases and J 3 bases, leaving 10 bases between the germline ends. Looked up from germline, CDR1 is NNHDY and CDR2 is SYVADS. The CDR3 consists of 13 residues.

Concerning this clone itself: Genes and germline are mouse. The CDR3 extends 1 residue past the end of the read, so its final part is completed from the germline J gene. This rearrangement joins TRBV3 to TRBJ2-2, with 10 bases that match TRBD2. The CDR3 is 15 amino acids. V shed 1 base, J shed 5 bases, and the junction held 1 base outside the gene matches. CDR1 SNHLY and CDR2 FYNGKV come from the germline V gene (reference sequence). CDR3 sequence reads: CASSLDWGGTGQLYF. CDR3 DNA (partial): TGTGCCAGCAGCTTAGACTGGGGGGGGACCGGGCAGCTCTAC.

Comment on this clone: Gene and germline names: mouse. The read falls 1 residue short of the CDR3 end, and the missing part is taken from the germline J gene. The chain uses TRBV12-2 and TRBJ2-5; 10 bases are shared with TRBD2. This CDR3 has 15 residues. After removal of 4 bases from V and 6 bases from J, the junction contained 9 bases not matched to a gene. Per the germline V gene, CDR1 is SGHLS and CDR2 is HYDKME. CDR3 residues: CASSSRDWGGDTQYF. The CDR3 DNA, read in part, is TGTGCCAGCTCCAGCCGGGACTGGGGAGGTGACACCCAGTAC.

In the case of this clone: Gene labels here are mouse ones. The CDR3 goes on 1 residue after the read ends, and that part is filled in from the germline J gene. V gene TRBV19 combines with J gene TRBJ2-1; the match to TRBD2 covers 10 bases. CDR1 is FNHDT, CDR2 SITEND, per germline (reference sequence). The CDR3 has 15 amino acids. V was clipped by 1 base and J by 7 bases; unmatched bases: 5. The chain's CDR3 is CASSIRTGGGAEQFF. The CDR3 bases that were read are TGTGCCAGCAGTATAAGGACTGGGGGAGGGGCTGAGCAGTTC.

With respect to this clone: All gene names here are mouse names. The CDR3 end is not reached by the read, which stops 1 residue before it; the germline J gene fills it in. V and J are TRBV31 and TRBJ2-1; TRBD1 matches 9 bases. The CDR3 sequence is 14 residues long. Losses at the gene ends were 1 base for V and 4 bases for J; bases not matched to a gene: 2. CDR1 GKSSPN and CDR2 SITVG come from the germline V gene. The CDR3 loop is CAWSRQGGYAEQFF. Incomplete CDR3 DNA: TGTGCCTGGAGTCGACAGGGGGGATATGCTGAGCAGTTC.

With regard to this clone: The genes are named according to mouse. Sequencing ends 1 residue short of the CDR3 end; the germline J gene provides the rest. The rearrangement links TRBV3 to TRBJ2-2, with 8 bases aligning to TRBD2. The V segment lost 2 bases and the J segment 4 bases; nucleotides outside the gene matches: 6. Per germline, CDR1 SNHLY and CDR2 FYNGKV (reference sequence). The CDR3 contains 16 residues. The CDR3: CASSLRGGAGTGQLYF. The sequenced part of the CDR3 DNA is TGTGCCAGCAGCTTACGAGGGGGGGCAGGCACCGGGCAGCTCTAC.

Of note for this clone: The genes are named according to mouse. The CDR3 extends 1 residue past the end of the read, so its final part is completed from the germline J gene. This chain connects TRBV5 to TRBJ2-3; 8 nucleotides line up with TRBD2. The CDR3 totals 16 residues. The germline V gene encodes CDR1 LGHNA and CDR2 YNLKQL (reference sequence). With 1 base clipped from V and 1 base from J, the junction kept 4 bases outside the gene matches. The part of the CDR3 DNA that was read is TGTGCCAGCAGCCAAGGACGTGGGGGGGGTGCAGAAACGCTGTAT. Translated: CASSQGRGGGAETLY. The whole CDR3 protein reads CASSQGRGGGAETLYF.

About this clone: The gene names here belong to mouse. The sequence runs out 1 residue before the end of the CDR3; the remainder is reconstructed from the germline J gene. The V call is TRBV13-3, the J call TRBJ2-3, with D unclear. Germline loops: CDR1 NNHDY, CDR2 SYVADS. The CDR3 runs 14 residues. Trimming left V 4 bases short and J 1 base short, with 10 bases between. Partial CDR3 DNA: TGTGCCAGCAGTCCCCGCGGGGGTGCAGAAACGCTGTAT. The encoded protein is CASSPRGGAETLY. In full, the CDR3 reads CASSPRGGAETLYF.

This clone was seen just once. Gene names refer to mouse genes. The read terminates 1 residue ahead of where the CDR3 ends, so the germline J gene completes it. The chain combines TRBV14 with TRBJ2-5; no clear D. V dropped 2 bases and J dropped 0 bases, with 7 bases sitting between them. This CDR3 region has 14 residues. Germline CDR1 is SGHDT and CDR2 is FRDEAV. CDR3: CASSFSGNQDTQYF. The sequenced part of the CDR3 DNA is TGTGCCAGCAGTTTTTCGGGGAACCAAGACACCCAGTAC.

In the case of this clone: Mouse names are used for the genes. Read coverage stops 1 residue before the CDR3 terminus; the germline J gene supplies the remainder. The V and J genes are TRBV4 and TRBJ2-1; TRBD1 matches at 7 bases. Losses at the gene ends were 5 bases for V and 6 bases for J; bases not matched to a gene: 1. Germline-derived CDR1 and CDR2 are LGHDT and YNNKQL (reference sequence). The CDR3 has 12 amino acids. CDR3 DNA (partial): TGTGCCAGCAGCGACAGGGCTGCTGAGCAGTTC. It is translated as CASSDRAAEQF. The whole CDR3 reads CASSDRAAEQFF.

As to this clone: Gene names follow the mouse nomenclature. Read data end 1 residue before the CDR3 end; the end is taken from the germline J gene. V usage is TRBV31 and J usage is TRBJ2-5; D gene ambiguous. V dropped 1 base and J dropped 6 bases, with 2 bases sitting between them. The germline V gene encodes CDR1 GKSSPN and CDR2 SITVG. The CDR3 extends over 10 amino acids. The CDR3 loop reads CAWSRDTQYF. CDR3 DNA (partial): TGTGCCTGGAGTCGGGACACCCAGTAC.

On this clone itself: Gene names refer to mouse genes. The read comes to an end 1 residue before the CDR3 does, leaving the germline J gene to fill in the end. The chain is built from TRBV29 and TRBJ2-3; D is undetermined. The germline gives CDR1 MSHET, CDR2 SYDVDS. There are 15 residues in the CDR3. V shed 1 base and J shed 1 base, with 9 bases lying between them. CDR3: CASSLLGLRAETLYF. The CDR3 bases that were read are TGTGCTAGCAGTTTATTGGGTTTACGTGCAGAAACGCTGTAT.

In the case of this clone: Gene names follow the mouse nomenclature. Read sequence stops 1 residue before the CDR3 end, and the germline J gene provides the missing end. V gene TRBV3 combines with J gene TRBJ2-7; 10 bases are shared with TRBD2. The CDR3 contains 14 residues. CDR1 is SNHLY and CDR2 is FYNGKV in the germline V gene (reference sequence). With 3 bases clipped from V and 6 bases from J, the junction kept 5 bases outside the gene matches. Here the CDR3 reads CASSFDWGEGEQYF. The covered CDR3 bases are TGTGCCAGCAGCTTCGACTGGGGGGAGGGTGAACAGTAC.

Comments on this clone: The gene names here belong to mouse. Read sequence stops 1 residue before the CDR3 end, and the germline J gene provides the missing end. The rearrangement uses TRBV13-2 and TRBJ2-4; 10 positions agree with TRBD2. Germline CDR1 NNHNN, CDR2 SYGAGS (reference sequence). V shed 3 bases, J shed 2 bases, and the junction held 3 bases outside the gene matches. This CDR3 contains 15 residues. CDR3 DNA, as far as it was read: TGTGCCAGCGGTGTCGGGACTGGGGATCAAAACACCTTGTAC. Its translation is CASGVGTGDQNTLY. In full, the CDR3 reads CASGVGTGDQNTLYF.

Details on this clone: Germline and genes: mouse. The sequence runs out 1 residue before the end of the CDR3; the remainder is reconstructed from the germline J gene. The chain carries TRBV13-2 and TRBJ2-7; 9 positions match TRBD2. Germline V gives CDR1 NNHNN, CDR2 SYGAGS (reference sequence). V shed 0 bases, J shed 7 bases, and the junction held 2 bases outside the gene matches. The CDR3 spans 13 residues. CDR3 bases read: TGTGCCAGCGGTGATGCCTGGGGGGGGGAACAGTAC. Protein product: CASGDAWGGEQY. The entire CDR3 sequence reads CASGDAWGGEQYF.

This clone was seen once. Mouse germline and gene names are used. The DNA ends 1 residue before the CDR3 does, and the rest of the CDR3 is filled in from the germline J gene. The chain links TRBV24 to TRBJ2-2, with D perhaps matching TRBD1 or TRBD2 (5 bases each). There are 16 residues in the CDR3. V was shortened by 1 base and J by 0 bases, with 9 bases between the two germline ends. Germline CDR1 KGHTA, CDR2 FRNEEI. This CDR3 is CASSLLWGTNTGQLYF. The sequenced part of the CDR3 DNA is TGTGCCAGCAGTCTGTTGTGGGGCACAAACACCGGGCAGCTCTAC.

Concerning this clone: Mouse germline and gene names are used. CDR3 protein: CGAAGTSAETLYF. The sequenced CDR3 bases are TGTGGTGCTGCCGGGACTAGTGCAGAAACGCTGTAT. The chain links TRBV20 to TRBJ2-3; weak D call: TRBD2 (6 bases). The read is 1 residue too short to cover the CDR3 end, so that end is filled in from the germline J gene. This CDR3 is built from 13 residues. V was clipped by 5 bases and J by 0 bases, with 9 bases between them. Per germline, CDR1 GFQATS and CDR2 STVNSAI.

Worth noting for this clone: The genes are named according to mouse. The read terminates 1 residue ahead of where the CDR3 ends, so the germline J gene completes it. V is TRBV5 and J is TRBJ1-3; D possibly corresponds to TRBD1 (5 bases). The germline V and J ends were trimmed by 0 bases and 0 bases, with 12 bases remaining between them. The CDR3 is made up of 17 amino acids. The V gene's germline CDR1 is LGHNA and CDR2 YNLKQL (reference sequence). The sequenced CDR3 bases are TGTGCCAGCAGCCAAGAGAGGGGCTCATTTTCTGGAAATACGCTCTAT. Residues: CASSQERGSFSGNTLY. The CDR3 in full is CASSQERGSFSGNTLYF.

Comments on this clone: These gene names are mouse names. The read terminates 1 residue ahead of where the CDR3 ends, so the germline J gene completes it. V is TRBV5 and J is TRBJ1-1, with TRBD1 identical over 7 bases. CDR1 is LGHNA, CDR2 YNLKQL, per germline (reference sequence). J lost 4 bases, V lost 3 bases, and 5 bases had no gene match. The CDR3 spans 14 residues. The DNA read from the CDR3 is TGTGCCAGCAGCCAGGCGGGACAGCTCACAGAAGTCTTC. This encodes CASSQAGQLTEVF. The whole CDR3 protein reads CASSQAGQLTEVFF.

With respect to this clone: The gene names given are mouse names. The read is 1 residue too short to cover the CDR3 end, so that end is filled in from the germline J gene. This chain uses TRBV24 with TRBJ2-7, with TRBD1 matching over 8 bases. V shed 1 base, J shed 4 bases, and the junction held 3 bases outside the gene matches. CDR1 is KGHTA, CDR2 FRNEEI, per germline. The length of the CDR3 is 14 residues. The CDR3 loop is CASSLSQGAYEQYF. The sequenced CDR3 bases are TGTGCCAGCAGTCTGTCGCAGGGGGCTTATGAACAGTAC.